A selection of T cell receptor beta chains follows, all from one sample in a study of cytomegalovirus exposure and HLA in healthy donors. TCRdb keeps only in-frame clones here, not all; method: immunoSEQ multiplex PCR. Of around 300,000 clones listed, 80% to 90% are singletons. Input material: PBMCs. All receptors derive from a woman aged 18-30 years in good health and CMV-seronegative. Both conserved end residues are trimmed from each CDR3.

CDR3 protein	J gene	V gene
ASSIGSGSYTGELF	TRBJ2-2	TRBV19
ASRLQGTYGYT	TRBJ1-2	TRBV28
ASSLSPRGKLNEKLF	TRBJ1-4	TRBV5-4
ASNTGGAGTDTQY	TRBJ2-3	TRBV6-1
ASSRRTGVNSPLH	TRBJ1-6	TRBV27
ASSWGIAGSTDTQY	TRBJ2-3	TRBV5-4
ASSTQGKFYNEQF	TRBJ2-1	TRBV9
ASSFNLAGGLNEQF	TRBJ2-1	TRBV28
ASRDREAQPQH	TRBJ1-5	TRBV6-1
ASSIWQGSEKLF	TRBJ1-4	TRBV6-5